One and the same sample provided the 17 T cell receptor beta chains below, sequenced in a study of T cell responses to AZD1222 COVID-19 vaccine. Here immunoSEQ multiplex PCR was the method, and the copy in TCRdb shows in-frame clones only, minus some. The table records around 140,000 clones, about nine tenths of them present only once. Here the sequenced sample was peripheral blood, taken 28 days after the second AZD1222 dose. The receptors stem from an adult who received the AZD1222 COVID-19 vaccine.

The rearrangement uses TRBV18 and TRBJ2-3, with 8 bases lining up with TRBD2. This CDR3 contains 14 residues. With V trimmed by 6 bases and J by 2 bases, 4 bases remained unmatched. CDR1 is KGHSH and CDR2 is LQKENI in the germline V gene. CDR3 protein: CASSRTSPTDTQYF. In DNA, the CDR3 is TGTGCCAGCTCGAGGACTAGCCCCACAGATACGCAGTATTTT.

V and J are TRBV27 and TRBJ1-1; D is ambiguous. Germline CDR1 reads MNHEY; CDR2 reads SMNVEV (reference sequence). The CDR3 is 13 amino acids. Trimming stripped 7 bases from V and 0 bases from J, with 9 bases between. DNA of the CDR3: TGTGCCAGCATGAACAGTTTGAACACTGAAGCTTTCTTT. It specifies CASMNSLNTEAFF.

J is TRBJ2-1 and V is TRBV19; the match to TRBD2 covers 7 bases. Germline CDR1 reads LNHDA; CDR2 reads SQIVND (reference sequence). V was pared by 3 bases and J by 7 bases, with 15 bases of the junction left unmatched. The CDR3 runs to 17 residues. For the CDR3, the DNA is TGTGCCAGTAGTATTACCTCTTTGGCGGGAGCGGGGAATGAGCAGTTCTTC. Amino acid sequence: CASSITSLAGAGNEQFF.

V usage is TRBV7-9 and J usage is TRBJ1-1; D is ambiguous. CDR3 length: 13 amino acids. In germline, CDR1 is SEHNR, CDR2 FQNEAQ (reference sequence). Trimming stripped 1 base from V and 3 bases from J, with 6 bases between. Written as DNA, the CDR3 is TGTGCCAGCAGCTTAGAGGGAGACACTGAAGCTTTCTTT. Translation gives CASSLEGDTEAFF.

This chain connects TRBV6-1 to TRBJ2-7; TRBD2 agrees at 9 bases. The CDR3 has 18 amino acids. V lost 2 bases to trimming and J lost 2 bases; unmatched junction nucleotides: 13. The germline gives CDR1 MNHNS, CDR2 SASEGT. CDR3 amino acids: CASSEYRTSDSSTYEQYF. Here the CDR3 DNA reads TGTGCCAGCAGTGAATATAGGACTAGCGACTCATCAACCTACGAGCAGTACTTC.

The V and J genes are TRBV9 and TRBJ1-1; D is unclear. Germline V gene data show CDR1 as SGDLS and CDR2 as YYNGEE. The CDR3 spans 13 residues. The V end lost 4 bases, the J end lost 4 bases, and 11 bases lay between the germline ends. As DNA, the CDR3 is TGTGCCAGCAGCTTTAGGGTGGGCACTGAAGCTTTCTTT. Protein sequence: CASSFRVGTEAFF.

The chain is built from TRBV14 and TRBJ1-1, with D possibly matching TRBD1 (6 bases). Per the germline V gene, CDR1 is SGHDN and CDR2 is FVKESK. The CDR3 covers 16 residues. Trimming left V 6 bases short and J 5 bases short, with 22 bases between. The CDR3 nucleotides are TGTGCCAGCAGTCCATTTTTCGGATTGAGGGGGACTGAAGCTTTCTTT. Its protein product is CASSPFFGLRGTEAFF.

The V gene is TRBV10-3, the J gene TRBJ1-2; TRBD1 is a possible D gene (5 bases). Germline V lookup: CDR1 ENHRY, CDR2 SYGVKD. V was shortened by 2 bases and J by 5 bases, with 15 bases between the two germline ends. The CDR3 is 15 amino acids. The CDR3 reads CAISEGTVFAYGYTF. Written as DNA, the CDR3 is TGTGCCATCAGTGAGGGGACGGTGTTTGCTTATGGCTACACCTTC.

The chain joins TRBV29-1 to TRBJ1-1, with D hard to call. The CDR3 length is 13 residues. Germline assignment: CDR1 SQVTM and CDR2 ANQGSEA. V lost 1 base and J 6 bases, leaving 12 bases between the germline ends. The CDR3 spells CSVEVILGAEAFF. CDR3 nucleotide sequence: TGCAGCGTTGAAGTGATATTGGGTGCTGAAGCTTTCTTT.

This clone was picked up one time. The CDR3 region has the DNA TGTGCCAGCAGTTCGAGTAGCCATACGCAGTATTTT. Protein sequence: CASSSSSHTQYF. The chain has TRBV12-3 or TRBV12-4 and TRBJ2-3; no clear D gene. V lost 4 bases to trimming and J lost 7 bases, with 9 bases between them. The CDR3 is 12 residues long.

The V gene is TRBV7-2, the J gene TRBJ2-5; a weak D match, TRBD1 (8 bases). V dropped 5 bases and J dropped 3 bases, with 13 bases sitting between them. Germline-derived CDR1 and CDR2 are SGHTA and FQGNSA. The CDR3 covers 14 residues. CDR3 sequence (DNA): TGTGCCAGCAGCCCACAGGGGGGGGAAGAGACCCAGTACTTC. Translated: CASSPQGGEETQYF.

Turning to this clone: The sample has other DNA sequences that encode this CDR3 too. The chain links TRBV12-5 to TRBJ2-7; TRBD1 agrees at 9 bases. The junction had 10 bases not matched to a gene; V was cut back by 6 bases and J by 1 base. There are 16 residues in the CDR3. Germline V lookup: CDR1 LGHNT, CDR2 FRNRAP. The CDR3 DNA is TGTGCTAGTGGCCGGCCTGGACAGGGGCTTTCCTACGAGCAGTACTTC. Its protein product is CASGRPGQGLSYEQYF. The full variable domain, its missing parts supplied by reference TRBV12-5 and TRBJ2-7, is DARVTQTPRHKVTEMGQEVTMRCQPILGHNTVFWYRQTMMQGLELLAYFRNRAPLDDSGMPKDRFSAEMPDATLATLKIQPSEPRDSAVYFCASGRPGQGLSYEQYFGPGTRLTVT.

This rearrangement joins TRBV7-9 to TRBJ1-2; D perhaps matches TRBD1 (6 bases). V was pared by 4 bases and J by 6 bases, with 12 bases between. CDR3 size: 13 residues. Germline V gene data show CDR1 as SEHNR and CDR2 as FQNEAQ (reference sequence). The CDR3 protein is CASSWQGRDGYTF. The CDR3 bases are TGTGCCAGCAGCTGGCAGGGGCGAGATGGCTACACCTTC.

The V gene is TRBV7-9, the J gene TRBJ2-2; TRBD2 might be the D (5 bases). Trimming took 1 base from V and 6 from J, leaving 6 bases between them. CDR3 length: 13 amino acids. Germline values: CDR1 SEHNR, CDR2 FQNEAQ (reference sequence). The CDR3 nucleotides are TGTGCCAGCAGCTTAGTCGGGGCCGGGGAGCTGTTTTTT. Translation: CASSLVGAGELFF.

The chain employs TRBV30 and TRBJ1-2; D may be TRBD1 (6 bases). CDR3 length: 12 residues. V shed 1 base and J shed 4 bases, with 7 bases lying between them. Germline V gene lookup returns CDR1 GTSNPN and CDR2 SVGIG (reference sequence). The CDR3 region has the DNA TGTGCCTGGAGTGAGACAGGCTATGGCTACACCTTC. Its protein product is CAWSETGYGYTF.

For the CDR3, the DNA is TGTGCCAGCAGCCGGACAGGCTCCAGTGGCTACACCTTC. Protein: CASSRTGSSGYTF. The V call is TRBV12-3 or TRBV12-4, the J call TRBJ1-2, with 7 bases matching TRBD1. The length of the CDR3 is 13 residues. V shed 6 bases, J shed 7 bases, and the junction held 8 bases outside the gene matches.

The chain joins TRBV19 to TRBJ2-4; unclear D gene. The V end was cut by 3 bases, the J end by 1 base, with 13 bases between. Germline lookup yields CDR1 LNHDA and CDR2 SQIVND (reference sequence). The length of the CDR3 is 16 residues. CDR3 in amino acids: CASSIGPPTAKNIQYF. The CDR3 coding sequence is TGTGCCAGTAGTATCGGGCCACCCACGGCCAAAAACATTCAGTACTTC.